Below, 30 T cell receptor beta chains from the same sample are listed, as sequenced in a study of OX40 agonist ivuxolimab in advanced cancers. The protocol was immunoSEQ multiplex PCR, while the TCRdb copy is restricted to in-frame clones and leaves out a portion. The sample has around 72,000 clones, roughly 84% seen once. Sequences were derived from CD4+ or CD8+ T cells sorted from blood, sampled in a trial of the OX40 agonist ivuxolimab. The receptors were sampled from an adult with an advanced solid tumor such as melanoma, head and neck, liver or kidney cancer.

The chain is built from TRBV7-2 and TRBJ1-5; D uncertain. CDR3 size: 16 residues. Trimming took off 1 base at V and 1 base at J, with 11 bases between the two ends. The germline CDR1 and CDR2 sequences are SGHTA and FQGNSA. The CDR3 sequence: CASSLEGPPSNQPQHF. The CDR3 region has the DNA TGTGCCAGCAGCTTAGAAGGGCCCCCGAGCAATCAGCCCCAGCATTTT.

The rearrangement joins TRBV5-1 to TRBJ2-3; 11 bases are a match to TRBD2. The V gene's germline CDR1 is SGHRS and CDR2 YFSETQ. The CDR3 length is 15 residues. V shed 1 base, J shed 7 bases, and the junction held 5 bases outside the gene matches. The CDR3 sequence is CASSLTSGRMYTQYF. CDR3 bases: TGCGCCAGCAGCTTGACTAGCGGGAGAATGTATACGCAGTATTTT.

This clone appeared a single time. The genes are TRBV5-1 and TRBJ2-7, with 12 bases that match TRBD2. CDR1 and CDR2 (germline): SGHRS, YFSETQ. V dropped 0 bases and J dropped 5; count of bases not matched to a gene: 9. The CDR3 spans 17 residues. As DNA, the CDR3 is TGCGCCAGCAGCTTGGGGACTAGCGGGATGCCATGGAACGAGCAGTACTTC. Translated, it gives CASSLGTSGMPWNEQYF. Together with reference TRBV5-1 and TRBJ2-7, the CDR3 gives the full variable domain: KAGVTQTPRYLIKTRGQQVTLSCSPISGHRSVSWYQQTPGQGLQFLFEYFSETQRNKGNFPGRFSGRQFSNSRSEMNVSTLELGDSALYLCASSLGTSGMPWNEQYFGPGTRLTVT.

The V call is TRBV5-1, the J call TRBJ2-5, with 8 bases matching TRBD2. The J segment lost 5 bases and the V segment lost 1 base, leaving 10 bases of the junction unmatched. The CDR3 is 16 amino acids. The germline gives CDR1 SGHRS, CDR2 YFSETQ. The CDR3 loop reads CASSLRTSGYAETQYF. Here the CDR3 DNA reads TGCGCCAGCAGCTTGAGAACTAGCGGTTACGCGGAGACCCAGTACTTC.

The rearrangement uses TRBV4-1 and TRBJ2-6, with TRBD2 as a possible D gene (6 bases). Per germline, CDR1 MGHRA and CDR2 YSYEKL. This CDR3 region has 17 residues. V was cut by 0 bases and J by 2 bases, with 11 bases left in between. CDR3 nucleotides: TGCGCCAGCAGCCAAGACATTGCGGGGACTGGGGCCAACGTCCTGACTTTC. Translated: CASSQDIAGTGANVLTF.

The rearrangement joins TRBV12-1 to TRBJ2-5. The J call may be mistaken, given a closer DNA end match to TRBJ2-7. TRBV12-1 constitutes a pseudogene. The CDR3 runs to 14 residues. The CDR3 region is CASSFAGTANEQYF. CDR3 nucleotide sequence: TGTGCCAGCAGCTTTGCCGGGACCGCAAACGAGCAGTACTTC.

The chain has TRBV4-1 and TRBJ2-1; 14 bases agree with TRBD2. V lost 2 bases and J lost 10; bases outside the gene matches: 10. From germline, CDR1 is MGHRA and CDR2 YSYEKL. This CDR3 comprises 17 residues. In DNA, the CDR3 is TGCGCCAGCAGCCAATACGGACTAGCGGGAGGAGAGATGGAGCAGTTCTTC. Translated, it gives CASSQYGLAGGEMEQFF.

This clone has only a few counts. The chain combines TRBV7-9 with TRBJ2-2; D perhaps matches TRBD1 (5 bases). The CDR3 has 14 residues. Trimming shortened V by 5 bases and J by 7 bases, and 14 bases separated the two germline ends. Germline loops: CDR1 SEHNR, CDR2 FQNEAQ (reference sequence). CDR3 region: CASSPQGFHGELFF. For the CDR3, the DNA is TGTGCCAGCAGCCCCCAGGGATTTCACGGGGAGCTGTTTTTT.

The J gene is TRBJ2-7, the V gene TRBV5-1; no clear D gene. The V gene's germline CDR1 is SGHRS and CDR2 YFSETQ. Trimming removed 4 bases at V and 5 bases at J, with 19 bases between. The CDR3 runs to 15 residues. The CDR3 DNA reads TGCGCCAGCAGCCAAGCTCTACAAACAGTCCACGAGCAGTACTTC. Amino acids: CASSQALQTVHEQYF.

The CDR3 spells CASSTGGGEQETQYF. The DNA for the CDR3 is TGTGCCAGCAGCACGGGTGGCGGGGAACAAGAGACCCAGTACTTC. This chain joins TRBV9 and TRBJ2-5; tentatively, D is TRBD2 (6 bases). The V gene's germline CDR1 is SGDLS and CDR2 YYNGEE. The CDR3 spans 15 residues. V was shortened by 4 bases and J by 2 bases, with 15 bases between the two germline ends.

This chain uses TRBV6-5 with TRBJ1-6; TRBD1 matches at 7 bases. In germline, CDR1 is MNHEY, CDR2 SVGAGI. Trimming took 4 bases from V and 7 from J; bases not matched to a gene: 10. This CDR3 has 16 residues. CDR3 nucleotide sequence: TGTGCCAGCAGTTTGTCCCGGGGGACAGCGAATTCACCCCTCCACTTT. Translation: CASSLSRGTANSPLHF.

This rearrangement joins TRBV5-6 to TRBJ2-1, with TRBD2 matching 10 bases. Per germline, CDR1 SGHDT and CDR2 YYEEEE. V gave up 2 bases and J gave up 4 bases; unmatched junction bases: 3. This CDR3 contains 15 residues. The CDR3 loop is CASSLAGGDYNEQFF. In nucleotides, the CDR3 is TGTGCCAGCAGCTTAGCGGGAGGGGATTACAATGAGCAGTTCTTC.

This clone has a handful of counts. The chain uses TRBV7-9 and TRBJ1-3; TRBD1 matches at 9 bases. The CDR3 totals 17 residues. Trimming at V came to 3 bases and at J to 0 bases, leaving 6 bases not matched to a gene. Germline-derived CDR1 and CDR2 are SEHNR and FQNEAQ (reference sequence). Here the CDR3 reads CASSLMGQGSSGNTIYF. CDR3 DNA sequence: TGTGCCAGCAGCTTGATGGGACAGGGTAGCTCTGGAAACACCATATATTTT.

The chain links TRBV11-1 to TRBJ2-7, with D unresolved. Deletions cut 1 base from V and 2 bases from J, with 12 bases between. There are 15 residues in the CDR3. Germline V gene sequence: CDR1 SGHAT, CDR2 FQDESV (reference sequence). CDR3 protein: CASSLGGGSPYEQYF. The CDR3 nucleotides read TGTGCCAGCAGCTTAGGGGGTGGGTCCCCCTACGAGCAGTACTTC.

The DNA for the CDR3 is TGTGCCAGCAGTACATCCCCCTTTGGTCAGCCCCAGCATTTT. This codes for CASSTSPFGQPQHF. V is TRBV27 and J is TRBJ1-5; D is unclear. V was trimmed by 5 bases and J by 6 bases, leaving 14 bases between them. This CDR3 comprises 14 residues. CDR1 is MNHEY and CDR2 is SMNVEV in the germline V gene (reference sequence).

The rearrangement uses TRBV5-1 and TRBJ2-3; TRBD1 agrees at 8 bases. V dropped 5 bases and J dropped 6; count of bases not matched to a gene: 5. Germline lookup yields CDR1 SGHRS and CDR2 YFSETQ. The CDR3 is 13 amino acids. The CDR3 bases are TGCGCCAGCAGTTCGCAGGGGGCGGATACGCAGTATTTT. Protein: CASSSQGADTQYF. Using reference TRBV5-1 and TRBJ2-3 for the parts outside the CDR3, the full variable domain is KAGVTQTPRYLIKTRGQQVTLSCSPISGHRSVSWYQQTPGQGLQFLFEYFSETQRNKGNFPGRFSGRQFSNSRSEMNVSTLELGDSALYLCASSSQGADTQYFGPGTRLTVL.

J is TRBJ2-1 and V is TRBV2; TRBD2 matches at 13 bases. The CDR3 has 16 residues. With 7 bases clipped from V and 2 bases from J, the junction kept 5 bases outside the gene matches. Germline CDR1 SNHLY, CDR2 FYNNEI. DNA of the CDR3: TGTGCCAGCACAACGGGACTAGCGGGACCCTACAATGAGCAGTTCTTC. As protein: CASTTGLAGPYNEQFF.

The chain combines TRBV19 with TRBJ1-1; TRBD1 aligns across 7 bases. Germline V gene data show CDR1 as LNHDA and CDR2 as SQIVND (reference sequence). J lost 1 base, V lost 3 bases, and 5 bases had no gene match. The CDR3 is made up of 15 amino acids. The CDR3 nucleotides read TGTGCCAGTAGTATGTCCGGGACAGCGAACACTGAAGCTTTCTTT. Translating it yields CASSMSGTANTEAFF.

This clone was counted once. V gene TRBV18 combines with J gene TRBJ2-7; D remains unclear. This CDR3 is built from 12 residues. The germline gives CDR1 KGHSH, CDR2 LQKENI. Trimming shortened V by 3 bases and J by 4 bases, and 7 bases separated the two germline ends. The CDR3 is CASSPGLYEQYF. As DNA, the CDR3 is TGTGCCAGCTCACCCGGTTTATACGAGCAGTACTTC.

The chain couples TRBV28 to TRBJ1-6; 9 bases are a match to TRBD1. The CDR3 sequence is 15 residues long. Germline CDR1 MDHEN, CDR2 SYDVKM. V lost 6 bases to trimming and J lost 4 bases; unmatched junction nucleotides: 4. The CDR3 region has the DNA TGTGCCAGCAGCTTCGACAGGGGGTATAATTCACCCCTCCACTTT. Amino acids: CASSFDRGYNSPLHF.

The V gene is TRBV11-1, the J gene TRBJ1-4; D is ambiguous. Between the trimmed V and J ends, which lost 5 bases and 6 bases, there was a span of 10 bases. Germline CDR1 is SGHAT and CDR2 is FQDESV (reference sequence). The CDR3 is made up of 13 amino acids. The CDR3 DNA reads as TGTGCCAGCAGCAAGGCCCCCGATGAAAAACTGTTTTTT. It is translated as CASSKAPDEKLFF.

This chain connects TRBV18 to TRBJ2-1; 10 bases align to TRBD2. CDR3 length: 15 residues. J was trimmed by 2 bases and V by 5 bases; bases with no gene match: 3. CDR1 KGHSH and CDR2 LQKENI come from the germline V gene. CDR3 nucleotide sequence: TGTGCCAGCTCATTGGGGACTAGCGCCTACAATGAGCAGTTCTTC. Amino acid sequence: CASSLGTSAYNEQFF.

This sequence joins TRBV2 and TRBJ2-7; D perhaps matches TRBD1 (6 bases). The CDR3 has 14 residues. Germline CDR1 is SNHLY and CDR2 is FYNNEI. V was trimmed by 11 bases and J by 3 bases, leaving 20 bases between them. The CDR3 DNA follows: TGTGCCGGATCAAGGCCCGAACAGGGCTACGAGCAGTACTTC. This translates into CAGSRPEQGYEQYF.

V and J are TRBV5-4 and TRBJ2-1; D ambiguous. Trimming pared 0 bases from V and 0 bases from J, leaving 10 bases between. From germline, CDR1 is SGHNT and CDR2 YYREEE (reference sequence). CDR3 size: 16 residues. In nucleotides, the CDR3 is TGTGCCAGCAGCTTGGGACGTCAGAGCTCCTACAATGAGCAGTTCTTC. It specifies CASSLGRQSSYNEQFF.

This clone turned up a few times. The chain couples TRBV6-1 to TRBJ1-2; 8 bases are a match to TRBD1. The germline V gene encodes CDR1 MNHNS and CDR2 SASEGT. V was pared by 4 bases and J by 8 bases, with 15 bases of the junction left unmatched. The CDR3 is 16 amino acids. This chain's CDR3 is CASSGVGTGRSGGYTF. The CDR3 DNA reads as TGTGCCAGCAGTGGAGTCGGGACAGGTCGCTCGGGGGGCTACACCTTC.

This clone was seen once. This chain links TRBV2 with TRBJ1-1; perhaps TRBD1 as D (6 bases). The ends were cut back, 7 bases at V and 5 bases at J, with 20 bases in the middle. Germline-derived CDR1 and CDR2 are SNHLY and FYNNEI. The length of the CDR3 is 15 residues. The chain's CDR3 is CASKVPAGELTEAFF. CDR3 sequence (DNA): TGTGCCAGCAAGGTTCCGGCAGGGGAGCTAACTGAAGCTTTCTTT. Full variable domain (outside the CDR3, taken from reference TRBV2 and TRBJ1-1): EPEVTQTPSHQVTQMGQEVILRCVPISNHLYFYWYRQILGQKVEFLVSFYNNEISEKSEIFDDQFSVERPDGSNFTLKIRSTKLEDSAMYFCASKVPAGELTEAFFGQGTRLTVV.

Written as DNA, the CDR3 is TGTGCCAGCAGTTTTGAGGGCCCCTCTGGGGCCAACGTCCTGACTTTC. This codes for CASSFEGPSGANVLTF. This rearrangement joins TRBV27 to TRBJ2-6; D perhaps matches TRBD2 (5 bases). This CDR3 has 16 residues. Germline V CDR1 and CDR2: MNHEY, SMNVEV (reference sequence). Trimming removed 3 bases at V and 0 bases at J, with 9 bases between.

This clone was detected only a few times. The V call is TRBV15, the J call TRBJ1-2; 11 bases are shared with TRBD1. CDR3 length: 14 residues. V shed 1 base and J 8 bases; nucleotides not matched to a gene: 3. Germline V gives CDR1 LNHNV, CDR2 YYDKDF (reference sequence). The CDR3 DNA reads as TGTGCCACCAGCAGAGCCGGACAGGGGGCGGGCTACACCTTC. Amino acid sequence: CATSRAGQGAGYTF.

The gene calls are TRBV5-1 and TRBJ2-1; D tentatively reads TRBD1 or TRBD2 (5 bases each). Germline loops: CDR1 SGHRS, CDR2 YFSETQ. CDR3 length: 14 amino acids. Trimming pared 4 bases from V and 7 bases from J, leaving 15 bases between. The CDR3 coding sequence is TGCGCCAGCAGCCATGGAAGGGGACGGAATGAGCAGTTCTTC. Translation: CASSHGRGRNEQFF.

The chain combines TRBV5-1 with TRBJ2-5; D remains unclear. Trimming left V 1 base short and J 0 bases short, with 10 bases between. CDR1 is SGHRS and CDR2 is YFSETQ in the germline V gene. This CDR3 spans 15 amino acids. CDR3 sequence (DNA): TGCGCCAGCAGCTTGTATAGAGAGTACCAAGAGACCCAGTACTTC. It specifies CASSLYREYQETQYF. The full variable domain, completed using reference TRBV5-1 and TRBJ2-5, is KAGVTQTPRYLIKTRGQQVTLSCSPISGHRSVSWYQQTPGQGLQFLFEYFSETQRNKGNFPGRFSGRQFSNSRSEMNVSTLELGDSALYLCASSLYREYQETQYFGPGTRLLVL.